In its sample, the clone carrying this T cell receptor beta chain is medium-sized. What it binds is unknown. Distinct nucleotide sequences in the sample also encode this CDR3. This sample is part of a study of metastatic and nonmetastatic thyroid tumors. Across the study: For malignant and benign thyroid patients, tumor or nodule tissue and blood were the sources whose repertoires were compared.

Study results and limitations: The study reportedly found significantly higher TCR beta diversity in malignant thyroid tumors than benign nodules, in blood and tumor.

Thyroid surgery was preceded by no treatment in any patient. Germline assignment: CDR1 MRHNA and CDR2 SNTAGT. The CDR3 totals 14 residues. The V end lost 0 bases, the J end lost 2 bases, and 6 bases lay between the germline ends. TCRdb called clones again from the PCR reads with MiXCR. The data contain about 15,000 clones, about a quarter of them singletons. The TCR was taken from a male donor with papillary thyroid cancer or a benign thyroid nodule (not recorded which). Some clones in this sample may be carry-over from other donors' samples. This sequence joins TRBV6-4 and TRBJ2-3, with TRBD2 as a possible D gene (6 bases). Sequences were obtained from blood. The CDR3 here is CASSDSRDTDTQYF. CDR3 DNA: TGTGCCAGCAGTGACTCGCGGGACACAGATACGCAGTATTTT.